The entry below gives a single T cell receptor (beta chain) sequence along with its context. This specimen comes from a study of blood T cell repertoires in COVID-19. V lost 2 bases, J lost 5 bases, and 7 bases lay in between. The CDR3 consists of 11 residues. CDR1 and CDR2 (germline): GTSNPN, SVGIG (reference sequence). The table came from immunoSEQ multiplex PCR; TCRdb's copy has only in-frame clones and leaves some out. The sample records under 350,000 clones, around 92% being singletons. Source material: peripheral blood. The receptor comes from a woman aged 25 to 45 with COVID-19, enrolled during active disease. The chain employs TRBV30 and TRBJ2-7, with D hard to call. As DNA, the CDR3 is TGTGCCTGGAGTATTGTCAACGAGCAGTACTTC. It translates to CAWSIVNEQYF.